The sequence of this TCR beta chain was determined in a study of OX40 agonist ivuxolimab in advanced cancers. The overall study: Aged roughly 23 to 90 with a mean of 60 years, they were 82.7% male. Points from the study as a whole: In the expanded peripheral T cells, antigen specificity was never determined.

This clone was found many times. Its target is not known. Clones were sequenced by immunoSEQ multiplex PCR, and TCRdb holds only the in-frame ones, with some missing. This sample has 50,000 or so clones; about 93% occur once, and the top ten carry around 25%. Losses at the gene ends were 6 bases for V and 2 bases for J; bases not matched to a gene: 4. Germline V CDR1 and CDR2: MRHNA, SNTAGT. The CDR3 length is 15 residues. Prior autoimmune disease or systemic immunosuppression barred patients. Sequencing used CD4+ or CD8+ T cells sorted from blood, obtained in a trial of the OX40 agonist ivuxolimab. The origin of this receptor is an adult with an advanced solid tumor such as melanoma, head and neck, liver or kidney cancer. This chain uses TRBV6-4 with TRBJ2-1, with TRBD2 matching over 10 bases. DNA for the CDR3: TGTGCCAGCAGCCCACTAGCGGGAACCTACAATGAGCAGTTCTTC. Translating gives CASSPLAGTYNEQFF.